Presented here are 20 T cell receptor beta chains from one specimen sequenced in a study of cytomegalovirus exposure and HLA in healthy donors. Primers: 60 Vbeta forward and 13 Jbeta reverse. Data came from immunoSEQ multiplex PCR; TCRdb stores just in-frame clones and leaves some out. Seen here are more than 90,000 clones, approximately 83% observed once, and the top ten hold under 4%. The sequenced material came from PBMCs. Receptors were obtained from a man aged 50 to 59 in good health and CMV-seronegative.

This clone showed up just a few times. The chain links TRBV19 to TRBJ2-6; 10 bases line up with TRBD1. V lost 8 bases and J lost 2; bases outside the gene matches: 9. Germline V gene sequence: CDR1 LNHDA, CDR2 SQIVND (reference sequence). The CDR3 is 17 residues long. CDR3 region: CASVPGTGVAGANVLTF. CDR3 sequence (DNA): TGTGCCAGTGTCCCCGGGACAGGGGTGGCTGGGGCCAACGTCCTGACTTTC. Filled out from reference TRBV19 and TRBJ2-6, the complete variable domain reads DGGITQSPKYLFRKEGQNVTLSCEQNLNHDAMYWYRQDPGQGLRLIYYSQIVNDFQKGDIAEGYSVSREKKESFPLTVTSAQKNPTAFYLCASVPGTGVAGANVLTFGAGSRLTVL.

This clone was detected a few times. The CDR3 is CASTDIPDRGLNYGYTF. For the CDR3, the DNA is TGTGCCAGCACCGACATCCCAGACAGGGGGCTTAACTATGGCTACACCTTC. The chain recombines TRBV2 with TRBJ1-2; TRBD1 aligns across 10 bases. The germline gives CDR1 SNHLY, CDR2 FYNNEI. Unmatched junction bases numbered 12, after V lost 7 bases and J lost 1 base. The length of the CDR3 is 17 residues. The entire variable domain, with the rest obtained from reference TRBV2 and TRBJ1-2, is as follows: EPEVTQTPSHQVTQMGQEVILRCVPISNHLYFYWYRQILGQKVEFLVSFYNNEISEKSEIFDDQFSVERPDGSNFTLKIRSTKLEDSAMYFCASTDIPDRGLNYGYTFGSGTRLTVV.

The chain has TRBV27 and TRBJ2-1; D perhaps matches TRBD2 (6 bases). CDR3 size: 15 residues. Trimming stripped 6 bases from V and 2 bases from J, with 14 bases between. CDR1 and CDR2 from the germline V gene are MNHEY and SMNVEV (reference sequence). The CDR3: CASSSLGGTYNEQFF. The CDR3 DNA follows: TGTGCCAGCAGCTCACTGGGGGGAACCTACAATGAGCAGTTCTTC.

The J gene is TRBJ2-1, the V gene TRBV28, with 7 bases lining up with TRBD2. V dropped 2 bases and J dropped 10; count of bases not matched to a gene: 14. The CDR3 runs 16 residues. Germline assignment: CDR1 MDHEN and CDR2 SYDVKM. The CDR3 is CASSLPIGTVGGEQFF. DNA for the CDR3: TGTGCCAGCAGTTTACCTATAGGGACTGTCGGGGGGGAGCAGTTCTTC. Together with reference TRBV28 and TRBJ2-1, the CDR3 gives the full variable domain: DVKVTQSSRYLVKRTGEKVFLECVQDMDHENMFWYRQDPGLGLRLIYFSYDVKMKEKGDIPEGYSVSREKKERFSLILESASTNQTSMYLCASSLPIGTVGGEQFFGPGTRLTVL.

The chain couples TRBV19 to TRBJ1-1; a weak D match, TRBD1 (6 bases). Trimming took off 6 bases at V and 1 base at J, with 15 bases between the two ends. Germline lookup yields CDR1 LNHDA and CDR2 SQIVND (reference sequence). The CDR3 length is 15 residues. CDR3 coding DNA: TGTGCCAGTAGGAACAGGGTCCAGGCGAACACTGAAGCTTTCTTT. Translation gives CASRNRVQANTEAFF.

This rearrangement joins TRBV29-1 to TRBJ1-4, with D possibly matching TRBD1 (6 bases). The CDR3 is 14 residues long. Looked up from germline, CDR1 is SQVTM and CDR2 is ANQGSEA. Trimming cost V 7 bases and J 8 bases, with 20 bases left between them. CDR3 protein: CSARDTGRDEKLFF. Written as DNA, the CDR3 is TGCAGCGCCCGGGACACCGGGAGGGACGAAAAACTGTTTTTT.

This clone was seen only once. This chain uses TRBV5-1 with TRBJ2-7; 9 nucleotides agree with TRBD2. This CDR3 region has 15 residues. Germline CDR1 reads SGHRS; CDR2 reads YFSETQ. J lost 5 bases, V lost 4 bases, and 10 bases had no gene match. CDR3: CASSVRSGGNDEQYF. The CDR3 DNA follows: TGCGCCAGCAGCGTACGTAGCGGGGGAAACGACGAGCAGTACTTC. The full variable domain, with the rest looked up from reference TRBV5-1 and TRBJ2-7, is KAGVTQTPRYLIKTRGQQVTLSCSPISGHRSVSWYQQTPGQGLQFLFEYFSETQRNKGNFPGRFSGRQFSNSRSEMNVSTLELGDSALYLCASSVRSGGNDEQYFGPGTRLTVT.

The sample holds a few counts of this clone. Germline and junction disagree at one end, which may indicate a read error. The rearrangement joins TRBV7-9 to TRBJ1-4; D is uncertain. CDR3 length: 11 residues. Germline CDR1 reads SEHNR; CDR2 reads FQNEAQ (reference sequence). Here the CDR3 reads CAGRANEKLFF. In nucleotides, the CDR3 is TGCGCGGGGAGGGCTAATGAAAAACTGTTTTTT.

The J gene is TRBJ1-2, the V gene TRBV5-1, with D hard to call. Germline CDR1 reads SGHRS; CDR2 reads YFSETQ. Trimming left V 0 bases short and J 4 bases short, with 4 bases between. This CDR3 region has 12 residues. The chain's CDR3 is CASSLESYGYTF. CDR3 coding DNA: TGCGCCAGCAGCTTGGAGAGCTATGGCTACACCTTC.

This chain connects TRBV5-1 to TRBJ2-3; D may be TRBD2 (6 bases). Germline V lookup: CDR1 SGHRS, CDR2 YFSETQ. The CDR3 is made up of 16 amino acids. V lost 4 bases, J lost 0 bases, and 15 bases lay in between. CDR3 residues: CASSPSDSGSTDTQYF. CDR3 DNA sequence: TGCGCCAGCAGCCCGTCCGACAGCGGGAGCACAGATACGCAGTATTTT.

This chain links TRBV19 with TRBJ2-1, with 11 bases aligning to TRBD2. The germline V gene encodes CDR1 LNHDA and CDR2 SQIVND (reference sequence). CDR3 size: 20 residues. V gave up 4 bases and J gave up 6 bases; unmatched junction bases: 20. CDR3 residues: CASSTPIIPKTSGSRNEQFF. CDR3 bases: TGTGCCAGTAGTACCCCAATAATACCCAAAACTAGCGGGAGCCGCAATGAGCAGTTCTTC.

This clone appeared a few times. The CDR3 DNA reads TGTGCCAGCAGTGATGGGGCGGGAAGCTCCTACGAGCAGTACTTC. This codes for CASSDGAGSSYEQYF. The rearrangement links TRBV2 to TRBJ2-7, with D perhaps TRBD2 (6 bases). The CDR3 spans 15 residues. Germline assignment: CDR1 SNHLY and CDR2 FYNNEI. V was pared by 3 bases and J by 0 bases, with 12 bases between.

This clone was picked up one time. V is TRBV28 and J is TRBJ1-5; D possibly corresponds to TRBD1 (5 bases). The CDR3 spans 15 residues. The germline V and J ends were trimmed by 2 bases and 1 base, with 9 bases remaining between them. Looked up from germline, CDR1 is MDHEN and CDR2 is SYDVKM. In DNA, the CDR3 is TGTGCCAGCAGTTTAATTGGGGGGAGCAATCAGCCCCAGCATTTT. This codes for CASSLIGGSNQPQHF. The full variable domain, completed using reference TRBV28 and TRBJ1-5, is DVKVTQSSRYLVKRTGEKVFLECVQDMDHENMFWYRQDPGLGLRLIYFSYDVKMKEKGDIPEGYSVSREKKERFSLILESASTNQTSMYLCASSLIGGSNQPQHFGDGTRLSIL.

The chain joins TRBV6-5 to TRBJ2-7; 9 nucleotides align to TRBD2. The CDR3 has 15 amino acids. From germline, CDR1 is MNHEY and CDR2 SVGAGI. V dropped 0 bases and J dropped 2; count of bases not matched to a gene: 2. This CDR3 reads CASSYSLAGTYEQYF. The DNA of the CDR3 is TGTGCCAGCAGTTACTCGCTAGCGGGAACCTACGAGCAGTACTTC.

The CDR3 reads CSARRGETQYF. CDR3 sequence (DNA): TGCAGTGCTAGACGGGGAGAGACCCAGTACTTC. The chain couples TRBV20-1 to TRBJ2-5, with a tentative D call TRBD2 (5 bases). V gave up 2 bases and J gave up 4 bases, with 5 bases separating them. The CDR3 extends over 11 amino acids. Germline assignment: CDR1 DFQATT and CDR2 SNEGSKA (reference sequence).

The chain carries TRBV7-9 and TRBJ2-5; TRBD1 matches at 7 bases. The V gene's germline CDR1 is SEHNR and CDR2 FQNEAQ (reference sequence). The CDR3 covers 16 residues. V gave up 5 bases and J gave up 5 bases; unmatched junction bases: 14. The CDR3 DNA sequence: TGTGCCAGCAGCCAGGGGACAGCCCGCGGAAGGGAGACCCAGTACTTC. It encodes CASSQGTARGRETQYF.

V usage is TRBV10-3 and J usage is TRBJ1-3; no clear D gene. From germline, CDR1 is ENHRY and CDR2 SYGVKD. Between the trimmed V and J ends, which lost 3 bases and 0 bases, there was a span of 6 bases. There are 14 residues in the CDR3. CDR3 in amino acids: CAISENNSGNTIYF. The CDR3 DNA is TGTGCCATCAGTGAAAACAACTCTGGAAACACCATATATTTT.

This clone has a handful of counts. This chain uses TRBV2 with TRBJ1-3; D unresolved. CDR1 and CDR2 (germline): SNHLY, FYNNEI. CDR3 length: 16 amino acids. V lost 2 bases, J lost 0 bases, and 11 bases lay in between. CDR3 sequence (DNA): TGTGCCAGCAGTGAACAGGAACTCATCTCTGGAAACACCATATATTTT. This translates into CASSEQELISGNTIYF.

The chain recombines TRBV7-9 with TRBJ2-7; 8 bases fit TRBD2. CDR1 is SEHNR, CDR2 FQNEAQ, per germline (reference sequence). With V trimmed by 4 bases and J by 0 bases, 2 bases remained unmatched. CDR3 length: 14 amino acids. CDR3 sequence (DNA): TGTGCCAGCAGCTCTGGGACTAGCTCCTACGAGCAGTACTTC. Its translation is CASSSGTSSYEQYF.

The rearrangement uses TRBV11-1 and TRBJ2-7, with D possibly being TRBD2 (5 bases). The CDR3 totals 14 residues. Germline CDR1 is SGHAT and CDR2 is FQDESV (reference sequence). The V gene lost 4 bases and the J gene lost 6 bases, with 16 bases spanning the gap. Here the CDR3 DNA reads TGTGCCAGCAGCTCCGGGGTCCCCCTGGGCGAGCAGTACTTC. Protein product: CASSSGVPLGEQYF. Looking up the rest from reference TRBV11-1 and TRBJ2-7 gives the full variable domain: EAEVAQSPRYKITEKSQAVAFWCDPISGHATLYWYRQILGQGPELLVQFQDESVVDDSQLPKDRFSAERLKGVDSTLKIQPAELGDSAMYLCASSSGVPLGEQYFGPGTRLTVT.